These T cell receptor beta chains were read from a single sample in a study of blood T cell repertoires in COVID-19. Libraries were prepared by immunoSEQ multiplex PCR; TCRdb keeps only in-frame clonotypes and omits some of them. Found here are approximately 300,000 clones, 88% of them singletons; the top ten hold about 11%. The sequenced material came from peripheral blood. These TCRs come from a woman between 25 and 40 years old with COVID-19, enrolled during active disease. Each CDR3 is given with its conserved first and last residue. The D gene is left open where the match is weak. Only some rows state a clone size, as once, few, many or a class for expanded clones.

. | TRBD2 | TRBJ2-1 | TRBV5-6 | CASSLVWLAGIDEQFF | TGTGCCAGCAGCTTGGTTTGGCTAGCGGGAATCGATGAGCAGTTCTTC
. | . | TRBJ1-5 | TRBV6-4 | CASSECGGPHRVPSNQPQHF | TGTGCCAGCAGTGAATGCGGGGGCCCCCACAGGGTACCGAGCAATCAGCCCCAGCATTTT
few | TRBD2 | TRBJ2-7 | TRBV10-3 | CAISESSSGRAGDEQYF | TGTGCCATCAGTGAGTCGTCTAGCGGGAGGGCCGGGGACGAGCAGTACTTC
. | . | TRBJ2-7 | TRBV27 | CASSFFDRLSEQYF | TGTGCCAGCAGTTTCTTCGACAGGTTAAGCGAGCAGTACTTC
. | . | TRBJ2-3 | TRBV11-2 | CASSQSAQGKKDTQYF | TGTGCCAGCAGCCAGTCCGCACAGGGAAAAAAAGATACGCAGTATTTT
. | TRBD1 | TRBJ1-4 | TRBV24-1 | CATSEGDRGFEKLFF | TGTGCCACCAGTGAGGGGGACAGAGGGTTTGAAAAACTGTTTTTT
once | TRBD2 | TRBJ2-5 | TRBV15 | CATSRGGRARGETQYF | TGTGCCACCAGCAGAGGCGGGAGGGCCCGCGGTGAGACCCAGTACTTC
. | . | TRBJ2-3 | TRBV7-3 | CASTPGAYSTDTQYF | TGTGCCAGCACCCCAGGCGCATATAGCACAGATACGCAGTATTTT
. | . | TRBJ1-5 | TRBV28 | CASSGRQSNQPQHF | TGTGCCAGCAGTGGGCGACAGTCTAATCAGCCCCAGCATTTT
. | . | TRBJ1-2 | TRBV28 | CASSLPFDSVYGYTF | TGTGCCAGCAGTTTACCTTTCGACAGCGTTTATGGCTACACCTTC
. | TRBD1 | TRBJ1-2 | TRBV6-5 | CASSSPGQASYGYTF | TGTGCCAGCAGTTCCCCGGGACAGGCCAGTTATGGCTACACCTTC
. | . | TRBJ1-5 | TRBV1 | CTSSQVDEGREAYNQPQHF | TGCACCAGCAGCCAAGTAGACGAGGGCAGGGAGGCCTACAATCAGCCCCAGCATTTT
. | TRBD2 | TRBJ2-1 | TRBV7-2 | CASSLRVSLAGDEQFF | TGTGCCAGCAGCTTACGGGTATCGCTAGCGGGAGATGAGCAGTTCTTC
. | . | TRBJ1-5 | TRBV19 | CASSIGALENQPQHF | TGTGCCAGTAGTATAGGGGCCCTTGAAAATCAGCCCCAGCATTTT
. | . | TRBJ2-1 | TRBV6-5 | CASSYSGRDNEQFF | TGTGCCAGCAGTTACTCAGGGCGGGACAATGAGCAGTTCTTC
few | TRBD1 | TRBJ1-2 | TRBV24-1 | CATSDTRQGGYGYTF | TGTGCCACCAGTGATACCCGCCAGGGGGGCTATGGCTACACCTTC
. | . | TRBJ2-7 | TRBV28 | CASSYSVRPEQYF | TGTGCCAGCAGTTATTCTGTCAGGCCCGAGCAGTACTTC
once | . | TRBJ2-5 | TRBV29-1 | CSVEREWGEKTQYF | TGCAGCGTTGAAAGGGAGTGGGGGGAAAAGACCCAGTACTTC
. | . | TRBJ1-2 | TRBV30 | CAWSERYGYTF | TGTGCCTGGAGTGAGCGCTATGGCTACACCTTC
. | . | TRBJ2-5 | TRBV6-6 | CASSGFTGDETQYF | TGTGCCAGCAGTGGCTTCACGGGAGACGAGACCCAGTACTTC
. | TRBD2 | TRBJ2-1 | TRBV2 | CASLKGEAGDRDEQFF | TGTGCCAGCCTCAAGGGGGAAGCGGGAGATAGAGATGAGCAGTTCTTC
. | . | TRBJ1-1 | TRBV7-9 | CASSPFLSPNTEAFF | TGTGCCAGCAGCCCCTTTTTGTCCCCGAACACTGAAGCTTTCTTT
few | . | TRBJ2-3 | TRBV4-2 | CASSPGRSGSTDTQYF | TGTGCCAGCAGCCCTGGGAGGAGCGGGAGCACAGATACGCAGTATTTT
. | TRBD2 | TRBJ2-3 | TRBV9 | CASSVVGGRSDTQYF | TGTGCCAGCAGCGTAGTTGGCGGGAGGTCAGATACGCAGTATTTT
. | . | TRBJ1-1 | TRBV11-2 | CASSSTWGGEAFF | TGTGCCAGCAGCAGCACCTGGGGGGGGGAGGCTTTCTTT
. | TRBD2 | TRBJ2-7 | TRBV19 | CASSIGRLADEQYF | TGTGCCAGTAGTATAGGTAGACTAGCGGACGAGCAGTACTTC
. | TRBD2 | TRBJ2-7 | TRBV3-1/TRBV3-2 | CASSQDHLAGTNYEQYF | TGTGCCAGCAGCCAAGATCATTTAGCGGGGACGAACTACGAGCAGTACTTC
. | . | TRBJ2-7 | TRBV28 | CASRRRGERAYEQYF | TGTGCCAGCAGGCGCAGGGGAGAGAGAGCCTACGAGCAGTACTTC
few | TRBD1 | TRBJ1-5 | TRBV28 | CASSPRGTGRQPQHF | TGTGCCAGCAGCCCACGGGGGACAGGGAGACAGCCCCAGCATTTT
. | TRBD2 | TRBJ2-7 | TRBV27 | CASIHGRNEQYF | TGTGCCAGCATTCACGGGAGGAACGAGCAGTACTTC
. | . | TRBJ1-2 | TRBV19 | CASSVGQFNYGYTF | TGTGCCAGTAGTGTCGGACAGTTTAACTATGGCTACACCTTC
. | . | TRBJ1-1 | TRBV6-6 | CASRPLEVSTEAFF | TGTGCCAGCAGACCCCTCGAGGTTTCCACTGAAGCTTTCTTT
. | . | TRBJ2-7 | TRBV6-5 | CASARDSSYEQYF | TGTGCCAGCGCGCGGGACTCTTCCTACGAGCAGTACTTC
. | TRBD2 | TRBJ2-3 | TRBV11-2 | CASSMPPGLAGVGDTQYF | TGTGCCAGCAGCATGCCGCCGGGACTAGCGGGAGTAGGGGATACGCAGTATTTT
. | . | TRBJ2-3 | TRBV21-1 | CASSKGVLLCGTQYF | TGTGCCAGCAGCAAAGGCGTGCTATTATGTGGTACGCAGTATTTT
. | . | TRBJ2-7 | TRBV5-6 | CASSLGYPTYEQYF | TGTGCCAGCAGCTTGGGCTACCCGACCTACGAGCAGTACTTC
once | . | TRBJ1-6 | TRBV21-1 | CASTSRVKDPRGSPLHF | TGTGCCAGCACCAGCAGGGTAAAGGACCCGCGGGGTTCACCCCTCCACTTT
once | . | TRBJ2-7 | TRBV2 | CASSDGPLSYEQYF | TGTGCCAGCAGTGATGGCCCTCTCTCCTACGAGCAGTACTTC
. | . | TRBJ1-4 | TRBV6-5 | CASSYSVEGGEKLFF | TGTGCCAGCAGTTACTCTGTCGAGGGAGGCGAAAAACTGTTTTTT
once | TRBD1 | TRBJ1-6 | TRBV5-1 | CASSLEVTGNSPLHF | TGCGCCAGCAGCTTGGAGGTGACAGGGAATTCACCCCTCCACTTT
. | TRBD1 | TRBJ2-7 | TRBV27 | CASSGTGEYEQYF | TGTGCCAGCAGTGGGACAGGGGAGTACGAGCAGTACTTC